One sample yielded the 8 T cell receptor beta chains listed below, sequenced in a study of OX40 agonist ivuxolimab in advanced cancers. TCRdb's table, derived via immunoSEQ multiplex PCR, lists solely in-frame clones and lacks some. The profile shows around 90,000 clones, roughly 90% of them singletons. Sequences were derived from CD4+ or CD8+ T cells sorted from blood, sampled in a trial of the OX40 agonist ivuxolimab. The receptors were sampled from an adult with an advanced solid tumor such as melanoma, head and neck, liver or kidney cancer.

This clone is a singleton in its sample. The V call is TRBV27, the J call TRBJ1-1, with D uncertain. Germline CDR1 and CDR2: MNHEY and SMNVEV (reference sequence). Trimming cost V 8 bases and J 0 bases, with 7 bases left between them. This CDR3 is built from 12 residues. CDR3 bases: TGTGCCAGCGGGAGCATGAACACTGAAGCTTTCTTT. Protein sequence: CASGSMNTEAFF.

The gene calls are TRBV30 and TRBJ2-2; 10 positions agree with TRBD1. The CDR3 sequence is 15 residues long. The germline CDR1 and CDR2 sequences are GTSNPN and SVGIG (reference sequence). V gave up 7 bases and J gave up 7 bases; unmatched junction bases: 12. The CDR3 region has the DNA TGTGCCTTTGATTCCCGGGACAGGGGTTACGGGGAGCTGTTTTTT. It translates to CAFDSRDRGYGELFF.

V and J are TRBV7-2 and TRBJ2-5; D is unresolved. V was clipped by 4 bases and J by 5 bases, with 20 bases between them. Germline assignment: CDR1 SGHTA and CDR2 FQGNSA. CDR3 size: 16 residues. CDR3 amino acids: CASSSGGEASRETQYF. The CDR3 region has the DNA TGTGCCAGCAGCTCCGGTGGAGAGGCCTCCAGGGAGACCCAGTACTTC.

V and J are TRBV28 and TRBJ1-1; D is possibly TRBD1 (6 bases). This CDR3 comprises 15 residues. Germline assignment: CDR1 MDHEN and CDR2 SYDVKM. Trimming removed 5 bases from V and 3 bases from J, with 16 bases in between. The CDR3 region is CASSAPGATYTEAFF. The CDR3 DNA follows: TGTGCCAGCAGTGCCCCAGGGGCTACATACACTGAAGCTTTCTTT. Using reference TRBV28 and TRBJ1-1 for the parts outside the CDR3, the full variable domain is DVKVTQSSRYLVKRTGEKVFLECVQDMDHENMFWYRQDPGLGLRLIYFSYDVKMKEKGDIPEGYSVSREKKERFSLILESASTNQTSMYLCASSAPGATYTEAFFGQGTRLTVV.

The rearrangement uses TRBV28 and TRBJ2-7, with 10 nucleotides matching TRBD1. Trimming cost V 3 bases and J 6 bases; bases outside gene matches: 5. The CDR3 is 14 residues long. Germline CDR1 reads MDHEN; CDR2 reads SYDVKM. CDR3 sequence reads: CASSFGGQGLEQYF. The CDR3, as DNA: TGTGCCAGCAGTTTTGGGGGACAGGGGCTCGAGCAGTACTTC.

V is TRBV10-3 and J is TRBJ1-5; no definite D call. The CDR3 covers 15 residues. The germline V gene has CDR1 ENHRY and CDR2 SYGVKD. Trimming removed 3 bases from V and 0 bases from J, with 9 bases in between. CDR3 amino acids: CAISESADSNQPQHF. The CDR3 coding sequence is TGTGCCATCAGTGAATCGGCTGATAGCAATCAGCCCCAGCATTTT.

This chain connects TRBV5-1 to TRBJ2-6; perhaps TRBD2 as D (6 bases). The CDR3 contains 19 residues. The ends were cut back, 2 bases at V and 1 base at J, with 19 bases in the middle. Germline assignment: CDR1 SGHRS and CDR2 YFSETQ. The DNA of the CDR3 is TGCGCCAGCAGCTTTACTACAAGCGGGCGAAATTCTGGGGCCAACGTCCTGACTTTC. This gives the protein CASSFTTSGRNSGANVLTF.

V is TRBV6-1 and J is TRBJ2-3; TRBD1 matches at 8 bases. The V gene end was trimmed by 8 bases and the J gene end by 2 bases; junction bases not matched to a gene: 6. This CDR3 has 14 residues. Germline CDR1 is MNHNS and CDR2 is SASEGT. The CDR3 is CASFRTGPTDTQYF. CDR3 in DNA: TGTGCCAGCTTCCGGACAGGGCCCACAGATACGCAGTATTTT.